This TCR beta chain is from a study of T cells after yellow fever vaccination. This clonotype has at least ten counts. TCRdb processed the 5' RACE reads anew with MiXCR; each CDR3 protein has one entry. The sample contains about 240,000 distinct CDR3 sequences, about 3.7% of which appear only once. The receptor was derived from a young man who received the YFV17D yellow fever vaccine. Specimen: PBMCs, collected 15 days after the yellow fever booster vaccination.

The CDR3 loop is CAISAPSGGAARETQYF. The DNA of the CDR3 is TGTGCCATCAGTGCCCCTAGCGGGGGGGCCGCGCGTGAGACCCAGTACTTC. The V gene is TRBV10-3, the J gene TRBJ2-5; 12 positions match TRBD2. V dropped 4 bases and J dropped 5; count of bases not matched to a gene: 11. The germline V gene encodes CDR1 ENHRY and CDR2 SYGVKD. There are 17 residues in the CDR3.